This T cell receptor (beta chain) originates from a study of control samples from healthy donors and cancer patients (dated by TCRdb to between 2020 and 2021). Receptor libraries were prepared by the immunoSEQ multiplex PCR assay. TCRdb's version of the immuneACCESS table is confined to in-frame rearrangements and falls short of the full clone set. An unresolved V gene accounts for under half of the shortfall where checked; the remainder is of unknown origin. Across this sample there are tens of thousands of clones, with more than 85% seen only once. The ten largest clones take up around 1.7% of the sample. V is shortened by 5 bases, J by 2 bases, and the region joining them spans 19 bases. Its CDR3 holds 16 amino acids, cysteine through phenylalanine. Only the CDR3 part of the read is kept: 48 bases, read in frame from the first base. Sequences MNHEY (CDR1) and SMNVEV (CDR2) are obtained from the germline V gene (reference sequence).

Details on this clone: It has no known antigen specificity. The record has no base qualities; no much larger clone is one base away.

The chain links TRBV27 with TRBJ2-7; 6 matching bases give a weak D call of TRBD2. This clonotype was obtained from a man aged 40-49 years with colorectal cancer. Material: PBMCs. The DNA sequence is as follows: TGTGCCAGCAGTGGGGGGATGTTAGCGGCGACCTACGAGCAGTACTTC. Translated, it gives CASSGGMLAATYEQYF.